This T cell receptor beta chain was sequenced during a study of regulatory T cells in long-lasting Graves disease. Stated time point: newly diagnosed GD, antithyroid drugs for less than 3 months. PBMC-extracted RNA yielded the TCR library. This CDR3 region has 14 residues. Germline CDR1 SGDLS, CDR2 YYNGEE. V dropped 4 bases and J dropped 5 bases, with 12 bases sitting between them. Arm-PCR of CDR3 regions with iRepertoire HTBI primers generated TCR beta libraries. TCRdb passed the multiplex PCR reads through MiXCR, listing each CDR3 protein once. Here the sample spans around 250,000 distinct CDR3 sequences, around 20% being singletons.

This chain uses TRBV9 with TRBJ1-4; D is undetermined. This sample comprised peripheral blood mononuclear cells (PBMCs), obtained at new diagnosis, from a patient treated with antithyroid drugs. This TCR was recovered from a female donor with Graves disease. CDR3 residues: CASSPQLVNEKLFF. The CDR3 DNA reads TGTGCCAGCAGCCCACAGCTTGTAAATGAAAAACTGTTTTTT.